The 28 T cell receptor beta chains below come from one sample, sequenced in a study of T cell responses to AZD1222 COVID-19 vaccine. Data came from immunoSEQ multiplex PCR; TCRdb stores just in-frame clones and leaves some out. The sample yields approximately 190,000 clones, approximately 94% seen once. Sample: peripheral blood, taken on day 0 of AZD1222 vaccination. These receptors all stem from an adult in good health.

The chain has TRBV19 and TRBJ2-5; 8 nucleotides agree with TRBD2. With V trimmed by 7 bases and J by 0 bases, 7 bases remained unmatched. Germline V gene data show CDR1 as LNHDA and CDR2 as SQIVND (reference sequence). This CDR3 comprises 15 residues. The CDR3 bases are TGTGCCAGTAAACTAGCGGATCGGTACCAAGAGACCCAGTACTTC. As protein: CASKLADRYQETQYF.

The chain couples TRBV20-1 to TRBJ2-5; D is undetermined. The CDR3 loop spans 13 amino acids. Germline V CDR1 and CDR2: DFQATT, SNEGSKA (reference sequence). Trimming took off 3 bases at V and 0 bases at J, with 8 bases between the two ends. The CDR3 region is CSASTVDQETQYF. The CDR3, as DNA: TGCAGTGCTAGTACAGTAGACCAAGAGACCCAGTACTTC.

The chain has TRBV24-1 and TRBJ2-5; no definite D call. CDR3 length: 14 residues. V shed 4 bases and J shed 5 bases, with 13 bases lying between them. Germline V gene data show CDR1 as KGHDR and CDR2 as SFDVKD. The CDR3 loop reads CATSDRRRVETQYF. The CDR3 region has the DNA TGTGCCACCAGTGACCGGAGAAGGGTTGAGACCCAGTACTTC.

The chain joins TRBV19 to TRBJ2-7; tentative D call: TRBD1 (6 bases). V dropped 0 bases and J dropped 6 bases, with 15 bases sitting between them. The CDR3 spans 15 residues. Germline-derived CDR1 and CDR2 are LNHDA and SQIVND (reference sequence). The DNA of the CDR3 is TGTGCCAGTAGTATAGAAGGCAGGGGTGTGGTCGAGCAGTACTTC. Amino acid sequence: CASSIEGRGVVEQYF.

The gene calls are TRBV27 and TRBJ2-3; TRBD2 matches 8 bases. The ends lost 7 bases at V and 2 bases at J; junction bases unmatched: 8. The CDR3 runs 15 residues. The germline V gene encodes CDR1 MNHEY and CDR2 SMNVEV (reference sequence). The CDR3 spells CASNALAGVTDTQYF. The CDR3, as DNA: TGTGCCAGCAACGCTCTAGCGGGTGTCACAGATACGCAGTATTTT.

This chain links TRBV4-2 with TRBJ2-5; D remains ambiguous. The germline V gene has CDR1 LGHNA and CDR2 YNFKEQ. V shed 4 bases and J shed 1 base, with 13 bases lying between them. The CDR3 has 15 amino acids. CDR3 region: CASSPAAVPQETQYF. The CDR3 DNA follows: TGTGCCAGCAGCCCTGCCGCAGTCCCCCAAGAGACCCAGTACTTC.

This chain joins TRBV4-3 and TRBJ2-7; a possible D gene is TRBD2 (6 bases). Between the trimmed V and J ends, which lost 3 bases and 4 bases, there was a span of 13 bases. From germline, CDR1 is LGHNA and CDR2 YSLEER. CDR3 length: 14 residues. The CDR3: CASSQWTTTYEQYF. The CDR3 DNA reads TGCGCCAGCAGCCAGTGGACTACCACTTACGAGCAGTACTTC.

The J gene is TRBJ2-7, the V gene TRBV6-5, with TRBD2 matching over 9 bases. V was pared by 2 bases and J by 6 bases, with 11 bases of the junction left unmatched. Germline values: CDR1 MNHEY, CDR2 SVGAGI. The CDR3 runs to 16 residues. Here the CDR3 reads CASSYRGLAGNGEQYF. As DNA, the CDR3 is TGTGCCAGCAGTTACAGGGGTCTAGCGGGAAACGGCGAGCAGTACTTC.

The table lists this clone with a count of one. The chain combines TRBV5-4 with TRBJ2-7, with a possible D match to TRBD1 (6 bases). Germline lookup yields CDR1 SGHNT and CDR2 YYREEE (reference sequence). Trimming removed 3 bases at V and 2 bases at J, with 12 bases between. The CDR3 contains 14 residues. The CDR3 DNA sequence: TGTGCCAGCAGCTCCGGGACACACACCTACGAGCAGTACTTC. It specifies CASSSGTHTYEQYF.

This chain links TRBV7-2 with TRBJ2-6; 9 bases are a match to TRBD1. CDR1 SGHTA and CDR2 FQGNSA come from the germline V gene. V was clipped by 5 bases and J by 4 bases; unmatched bases: 6. The length of the CDR3 is 16 residues. The CDR3 region has the DNA TGTGCCAGCAGCGCCGGACAGGGGACCGGGGCCAACGTCCTGACTTTC. Protein product: CASSAGQGTGANVLTF.

The chain links TRBV21-1 to TRBJ1-1; TRBD1, the D gene given by the table, was not confirmed from the DNA. TRBV21-1 is shown as a pseudogene. The CDR3 loop spans 16 amino acids. Here the CDR3 reads CASSKGGTGGNTEAFF. The CDR3 region has the DNA TGTGCCAGCAGCAAAGGAGGCACAGGGGGGAACACTGAAGCTTTCTTT.

The chain carries TRBV28 and TRBJ1-5, with D unresolved. From germline, CDR1 is MDHEN and CDR2 SYDVKM. The V end lost 6 bases, the J end lost 4 bases, and 10 bases lay between the germline ends. This CDR3 is built from 13 residues. CDR3 nucleotides: TGTGCCAGCAGCGTCCCGGGTAATCAGCCCCAGCATTTT. This codes for CASSVPGNQPQHF.

This chain connects TRBV2 to TRBJ2-7; 7 nucleotides line up with TRBD1. This CDR3 has 14 amino acids. Germline loops: CDR1 SNHLY, CDR2 FYNNEI. V gave up 6 bases and J gave up 2 bases; unmatched junction bases: 7. Here the CDR3 DNA reads TGTGCCAGCAGGTCGAGACAGGGCACCTACGAGCAGTACTTC. It specifies CASRSRQGTYEQYF. The full variable domain, completed using reference TRBV2 and TRBJ2-7, is EPEVTQTPSHQVTQMGQEVILRCVPISNHLYFYWYRQILGQKVEFLVSFYNNEISEKSEIFDDQFSVERPDGSNFTLKIRSTKLEDSAMYFCASRSRQGTYEQYFGPGTRLTVT.

V usage is TRBV14 and J usage is TRBJ2-7; 8 positions match TRBD1. CDR3 size: 16 residues. Per the germline V gene, CDR1 is SGHDN and CDR2 is FVKESK. Trimming at V came to 2 bases and at J to 6 bases, leaving 12 bases not matched to a gene. This CDR3 is CASSQRQTGVLSEQYF. Here the CDR3 DNA reads TGTGCCAGCAGCCAACGCCAGACAGGGGTTCTAAGCGAGCAGTACTTC.

The chain has TRBV2 and TRBJ1-4, with TRBD1 matching over 10 bases. The germline CDR1 and CDR2 sequences are SNHLY and FYNNEI. The CDR3 has 16 residues. The trim removed 8 bases at V and 2 bases at J, leaving 8 bases unmatched. This chain's CDR3 is CASEGQGTGTNEKLFF. In DNA, the CDR3 is TGTGCCAGCGAGGGACAGGGGACAGGGACTAATGAAAAACTGTTTTTT.

J is TRBJ2-1 and V is TRBV19, with D perhaps TRBD2 (6 bases). V was shortened by 10 bases and J by 9 bases, with 22 bases between the two germline ends. This CDR3 has 14 residues. Germline V lookup: CDR1 LNHDA, CDR2 SQIVND (reference sequence). Here the CDR3 DNA reads TGTGCCACCTTTCGTGACCGAGCGGGTGGTGAGCAGTTCTTC. It translates to CATFRDRAGGEQFF.

The chain recombines TRBV7-9 with TRBJ2-7, with 7 nucleotides matching TRBD1. The V gene's germline CDR1 is SEHNR and CDR2 FQNEAQ (reference sequence). With V trimmed by 4 bases and J by 5 bases, 5 bases remained unmatched. The CDR3 covers 13 residues. The CDR3 sequence: CASSSRDRDEQYF. DNA for the CDR3: TGTGCCAGCAGCTCCCGGGACAGAGACGAGCAGTACTTC.

The gene calls are TRBV2 and TRBJ2-4; the D gene is possibly TRBD2 (6 bases). The V end was cut by 1 base, the J end by 8 bases, with 6 bases between. CDR1 and CDR2 (germline): SNHLY, FYNNEI. The CDR3 totals 12 residues. The CDR3 sequence: CASSEGGDIQYF. In DNA, the CDR3 is TGTGCCAGCAGTGAAGGGGGGGACATTCAGTACTTC.

The chain has TRBV6-4 and TRBJ2-4; the match to TRBD1 covers 7 bases. CDR3 length equals 11 residues. V lost 9 bases to trimming and J lost 8 bases; unmatched junction nucleotides: 4. Germline lookup yields CDR1 MRHNA and CDR2 SNTAGT. The CDR3: CASRQGDIQYF. CDR3 nucleotides: TGTGCCAGTAGACAGGGAGACATTCAGTACTTC.

This chain links TRBV24-1 with TRBJ2-3, with D unresolved. This CDR3 region has 15 residues. Germline loops: CDR1 KGHDR, CDR2 SFDVKD. The germline V and J ends were trimmed by 0 bases and 2 bases, with 8 bases remaining between them. The DNA for the CDR3 is TGTGCCACCAGTGATTTGAGGTCAGCCACAGATACGCAGTATTTT. Its translation is CATSDLRSATDTQYF.

For this clone: One junction end disagrees with the germline gene, perhaps due to a read error. The V call is TRBV4-3, the J call TRBJ1-1, with D uncertain. The CDR3 has 15 residues. In germline, CDR1 is LGHNA, CDR2 YSLEER. CDR3 in DNA: TGCGCCAGCAGCCAAGATATCGGGTGGAACGCTGAAGCTTTCTTT. Amino acid sequence: CASSQDIGWNAEAFF.

V is TRBV7-8 and J is TRBJ2-3; D may match TRBD1 or TRBD2 (5 bases each). Germline lookup yields CDR1 SGHVS and CDR2 FQNEAQ. Trimming removed 9 bases at V and 3 bases at J, with 10 bases between. The CDR3 runs 12 residues. CDR3 residues: CASRGETDTQYF. The CDR3 DNA reads as TGTGCCAGTAGGGGAGAAACAGATACGCAGTATTTT.

This chain joins TRBV29-1 and TRBJ1-4; D is ambiguous. The CDR3 sequence is 13 residues long. V was shortened by 0 bases and J by 7 bases, with 9 bases between the two germline ends. Germline-derived CDR1 and CDR2 are SQVTM and ANQGSEA. CDR3 bases: TGCAGCGTTGAAGATAGCCGGGGTGAAAAACTGTTTTTT. It encodes CSVEDSRGEKLFF.

The chain has TRBV7-9 and TRBJ1-2; the match to TRBD1 covers 7 bases. The CDR3 has 13 residues. The germline V gene encodes CDR1 SEHNR and CDR2 FQNEAQ (reference sequence). The J segment lost 3 bases and the V segment lost 5 bases, leaving 3 bases of the junction unmatched. CDR3 DNA sequence: TGTGCCAGCAGCACAGGGGTTTACTATGGCTACACCTTC. It translates to CASSTGVYYGYTF.

This sequence joins TRBV19 and TRBJ2-2; TRBD2 matches at 7 bases. Per the germline V gene, CDR1 is LNHDA and CDR2 is SQIVND (reference sequence). The CDR3 sequence is 11 residues long. CDR3 in DNA: TGTGGTTCGGGGGAGGGGCGGGAGCTGTTTTTT. Protein: CGSGEGRELFF.

The chain combines TRBV10-3 with TRBJ1-3; weak D call: TRBD1 (5 bases). Germline V gene lookup returns CDR1 ENHRY and CDR2 SYGVKD. Trimming took 6 bases from V and 4 from J, leaving 16 bases between them. This CDR3 comprises 15 residues. The CDR3 sequence: CAISATAAGGNTIYF. CDR3 sequence (DNA): TGTGCCATCAGCGCCACAGCGGCAGGGGGAAACACCATATATTTT.

A single count supports this clone. V gene TRBV7-8 combines with J gene TRBJ1-6; a possible D gene is TRBD1 (5 bases). CDR1 is SGHVS and CDR2 is FQNEAQ in the germline V gene. The CDR3 has 15 residues. V lost 2 bases, J lost 8 bases, and 13 bases lay in between. DNA of the CDR3: TGTGCCAGCAGCTTAAAAGGGGACGGCGATTCACCCCTCCACTTT. Encoded protein: CASSLKGDGDSPLHF.

V and J are TRBV7-9 and TRBJ2-7; TRBD1 matches 11 bases. V shed 5 bases, J shed 2 bases, and the junction held 5 bases outside the gene matches. CDR1 is SEHNR, CDR2 FQNEAQ, per germline (reference sequence). This CDR3 has 15 residues. Here the CDR3 reads CASSDRDRGTYEQYF. The DNA for the CDR3 is TGTGCCAGCAGCGATAGGGACAGGGGGACCTACGAGCAGTACTTC. The full variable domain, rest sourced from reference TRBV7-9 and TRBJ2-7, is DTGVSQNPRHKITKRGQNVTFRCDPISEHNRLYWYRQTLGQGPEFLTYFQNEAQLEKSRLLSDRFSAERPKGSFSTLEIQRTEQGDSAMYLCASSDRDRGTYEQYFGPGTRLTVT.